This entry lists 22 T cell receptor beta chains sequenced from one sample in a study of Graves' ophthalmopathy and Graves' hyperthyroidism. Amplification targeted the TCR beta CDR3 regions, with RNA transcripts as the source material. HTBI-primed RT-PCR formed the first round, and a multiplex PCR formed the second. TCRdb called the multiplex PCR reads again in MiXCR, with one record for every CDR3 protein. In the table there are around 1,000,000 distinct CDR3 sequences, about 40% of which are singletons. The specimen sequenced was peripheral blood or thyroid tissue (not recorded which). The origin of the receptors is an adult man with Graves' hyperthyroidism.

This clonotype appeared many times. A junction end diverges from the germline sequence, so it may reflect a read error. V and J are TRBV2 and TRBJ2-7, with D tentatively TRBD1 or TRBD2 (6 bases each). This CDR3 has 16 residues. Germline assignment: CDR1 SNHLY and CDR2 FYNNEI. As DNA, the CDR3 is TGTGCCAGCAGAGAAGGGGGGCGCCGGAAACGCTACGAGCAGTACTTC. Translation: CASREGGRRKRYEQYF.

This clonotype was seen repeatedly, ten times or more. The chain links TRBV11-2 to TRBJ1-1, with TRBD1 as a possible D gene (5 bases). Per the germline V gene, CDR1 is SGHAT and CDR2 is FQNNGV. The CDR3 extends over 13 amino acids. Trimming removed 3 bases from V and 10 bases from J, with 15 bases in between. As DNA, the CDR3 is TGTGCCAGCAGCTTCAAGCAGGGTTTGGGAGCTTTCTTT. Protein: CASSFKQGLGAFF. The full variable domain, in which reference TRBV11-2 and TRBJ1-1 provide the parts outside the CDR3, is EAGVAQSPRYKIIEKRQSVAFWCNPISGHATLYWYQQILGQGPKLLIQFQNNGVVDDSQLPKDRFSAERLKGVDSTLKIQPAKLEDSAVYLCASSFKQGLGAFFGQGTRLTVV.

The rearrangement joins TRBV15 to TRBJ2-3; D remains ambiguous. V lost 1 base, J lost 4 bases, and 12 bases lay in between. The CDR3 extends over 15 amino acids. CDR1 is LNHNV and CDR2 is YYDKDF in the germline V gene (reference sequence). CDR3 loop: CATSRVARLADTQYF. CDR3 bases: TGTGCCACCAGCAGAGTGGCGCGATTAGCAGATACGCAGTATTTT.

The chain uses TRBV27 and TRBJ1-2; D is undetermined. Germline V gene data show CDR1 as MNHEY and CDR2 as SMNVEV (reference sequence). This CDR3 region has 14 residues. Trimming removed 6 bases from V and 0 bases from J, with 11 bases in between. CDR3 DNA sequence: TGTGCCAGCAGCCCAAAACAGCCTAACTATGGCTACACCTTC. This codes for CASSPKQPNYGYTF.

The chain carries TRBV7-6 and TRBJ2-2; 7 bases agree with TRBD1. CDR3 length: 14 amino acids. Trimming at V came to 5 bases and at J to 3 bases, leaving 3 bases not matched to a gene. The germline V gene has CDR1 SGHVS and CDR2 FNYEAQ. CDR3 sequence reads: CASSDQGDTGELFF. CDR3 DNA sequence: TGTGCCAGCAGCGACCAGGGGGACACCGGGGAGCTGTTTTTT.

This clonotype showed up many times. The V call is TRBV2, the J call TRBJ2-5, with D tentatively TRBD1 (6 bases). The germline CDR1 and CDR2 sequences are SNHLY and FYNNEI. V was cut by 4 bases and J by 5 bases, with 14 bases left in between. The CDR3 consists of 14 residues. CDR3 sequence: CASSARGSGETQYF. As DNA, the CDR3 is TGTGCCAGCAGTGCCAGGGGATCAGGCGAGACCCAGTACTTC.

This chain links TRBV27 with TRBJ1-1; D uncertain. Between the trimmed V and J ends, which lost 7 bases and 2 bases, there was a span of 14 bases. This CDR3 has 14 amino acids. CDR1 MNHEY and CDR2 SMNVEV come from the germline V gene (reference sequence). The CDR3 bases are TGTGCCAGCACCCGCCGTGAGGGAAACACTGAAGCTTTCTTT. Protein: CASTRREGNTEAFF.

A few counts support this clonotype. This chain uses TRBV6-1 with TRBJ1-2, with 8 bases that match TRBD1. CDR3 length equals 15 residues. CDR1 and CDR2 (germline): MNHNS, SASEGT. The ends lost 7 bases at V and 4 bases at J; junction bases unmatched: 11. In DNA, the CDR3 is TGTGCCAGCAACGGGTGGACAGGGTACAGCTATGGCTACACCTTC. This sequence encodes CASNGWTGYSYGYTF.

In regard to this clonotype: Possible read error: a much larger clone is one base away. The chain links TRBV9 to TRBJ1-5; the D gene is possibly TRBD1 (6 bases). Deletions cut 4 bases from V and 5 bases from J, with 10 bases between. Germline values: CDR1 SGDLS, CDR2 YYNGEE. The CDR3 spans 13 residues. The CDR3 DNA is TGTGCCAGCAGCACTTACAGGGATCAGCCCCAGCATTTT. Protein sequence: CASSTYRDQPQHF. Drawing the rest from reference TRBV9 and TRBJ1-5, the complete variable domain is DSGVTQTPKHLITATGQRVTLRCSPRSGDLSVYWYQQSLDQGLQFLIQYYNGEERAKGNILERFSAQQFPDLHSELNLSSLELGDSALYFCASSTYRDQPQHFGDGTRLSIL.

This clonotype showed up many times. The V and J genes are TRBV12-3 or TRBV12-4 and TRBJ1-6; D is possibly TRBD1 (5 bases). This CDR3 is 15 amino acids long. V was pared by 5 bases and J by 10 bases, with 18 bases between. The CDR3 is CASSPPGGGESPLHF. The CDR3 DNA follows: TGTGCCAGCAGTCCCCCGGGGGGGGGAGAATCACCCCTCCACTTT.

The chain carries TRBV7-2 and TRBJ1-2; unclear D gene. Germline CDR1 reads SGHTA; CDR2 reads FQGNSA. V dropped 4 bases and J dropped 2 bases, with 11 bases sitting between them. The CDR3 totals 14 residues. CDR3 DNA: TGTGCCAGCAGCTCCAGACTAGGGAACTATGGCTACACCTTC. This gives the protein CASSSRLGNYGYTF.

Many counts were recorded for this clonotype. This CDR3 reads CASSYHELGRPLGETQYF. CDR3 DNA sequence: TGTGCCAGCAGTTACCATGAACTCGGGAGGCCCCTCGGGGAGACCCAGTACTTC. The chain is built from TRBV6-6 and TRBJ2-5, with 7 positions matching TRBD2. V gave up 2 bases and J gave up 5 bases; unmatched junction bases: 17. CDR1 and CDR2 (germline): MNHNY, SVGAGI (reference sequence). The CDR3 contains 18 residues.

This clonotype has at least ten counts. This chain joins TRBV4-2 and TRBJ2-7; D gene ambiguous. V lost 0 bases, J lost 3 bases, and 9 bases lay in between. This CDR3 region has 14 residues. Germline CDR1 reads LGHNA; CDR2 reads YNFKEQ. The CDR3 DNA reads TGTGCCAGCAGCCAAGAGGCTGCCATCTACGAGCAGTACTTC. This encodes CASSQEAAIYEQYF.

This clonotype was seen more than once but under ten times. J is TRBJ1-1 and V is TRBV30, with D uncertain. Germline CDR1 is GTSNPN and CDR2 is SVGIG (reference sequence). The CDR3 covers 11 residues. V was pared by 5 bases and J by 1 base, with 5 bases between. The CDR3 loop reads CAWDKNTEAFF. CDR3 DNA sequence: TGTGCCTGGGACAAGAACACTGAAGCTTTCTTT.

V and J are TRBV10-3 and TRBJ1-6, with D tentatively TRBD1 (6 bases). V lost 4 bases, J lost 15 bases, and 16 bases lay in between. Germline values: CDR1 ENHRY, CDR2 SYGVKD. CDR3 length: 13 amino acids. The CDR3 sequence is CAISGEGGRSLHF. Here the CDR3 DNA reads TGTGCCATCAGTGGAGAAGGGGGGCGCAGCCTCCACTTT.

Worth noting for this clonotype: Since a much larger clone is just one base distant, this may be a read error. The gene calls are TRBV19 and TRBJ1-1; D not resolved. This CDR3 has 14 amino acids. Trimming left V 5 bases short and J 0 bases short, with 10 bases between. Germline CDR1 and CDR2: LNHDA and SQIVND (reference sequence). CDR3 DNA: TGTGCCAGTAGTGTTAACGCACTGAACACTGAAGCTTTCTTT. This translates into CASSVNALNTEAFF. The variable domain in full, with the rest retrieved from reference TRBV19 and TRBJ1-1, is DGGITQSPKYLFRKEGQNVTLSCEQNLNHDAMYWYRQDPGQGLRLIYYSQIVNDFQKGDIAEGYSVSREKKESFPLTVTSAQKNPTAFYLCASSVNALNTEAFFGQGTRLTVV.

This clonotype was recorded once. A much larger clone lies one base from this, so it may be a read error. The CDR3 ends on some other residue instead of the conserved phenylalanine or tryptophan, so this is likely a read error. J is TRBJ2-5 and V is TRBV2; perhaps D is TRBD1 or TRBD2 (5 bases each). V was pared by 6 bases and J by 1 base, with 18 bases between. Germline CDR1 reads SNHLY; CDR2 reads FYNNEI. This CDR3 has 16 amino acids. CDR3 region: CASSLSTGRTQETQYL. The CDR3 region has the DNA TGTGCCAGCAGCTTATCTACGGGACGGACCCAAGAGACCCAGTACCTC.

This clonotype has only a few counts. This chain links TRBV10-3 with TRBJ1-5; possible D gene TRBD1, 5 bases. Germline V gene sequence: CDR1 ENHRY, CDR2 SYGVKD. The CDR3 extends over 14 amino acids. Trimming cost V 0 bases and J 6 bases, with 9 bases left between them. The CDR3 here is CAISESGGFQPQHF. CDR3 nucleotides: TGTGCCATCAGTGAGTCGGGGGGGTTTCAGCCCCAGCATTTT.

This chain links TRBV10-3 with TRBJ1-6, with a possible D match to TRBD1 (6 bases). The CDR3 extends over 14 amino acids. Germline V CDR1 and CDR2: ENHRY, SYGVKD. V dropped 6 bases and J dropped 7 bases, with 13 bases sitting between them. The CDR3 DNA sequence: TGTGCCATCAGCTTACAGGGAGAAAATTCACCCCTCCACTTT. Translating it yields CAISLQGENSPLHF.

This clonotype was observed many times. At one of its ends the junction is not consistent with the germline gene, which may arise from a read error. The V gene is TRBV14, the J gene TRBJ1-2; D unclear. The CDR3 runs to 13 residues. The germline V gene has CDR1 SGHDN and CDR2 FVKESK. The chain's CDR3 is CVSSRYLKGGYTF. DNA of the CDR3: TGTGTCAGCAGCCGCTATTTGAAGGGTGGCTACACCTTC.

This clonotype was detected ten times or more. The rearrangement joins TRBV19 to TRBJ1-5; perhaps TRBD1 as D (5 bases). This CDR3 is 16 amino acids long. V gave up 2 bases and J gave up 4 bases, with 15 bases separating them. Germline V gives CDR1 LNHDA, CDR2 SQIVND (reference sequence). CDR3 nucleotide sequence: TGTGCCAGTAGTATAAGGCCGGGACTGACAAATCAGCCCCAGCATTTT. Protein: CASSIRPGLTNQPQHF.

This clonotype has only a few counts. The chain joins TRBV10-3 to TRBJ2-5; 11 bases map to TRBD2. CDR3 size: 15 residues. After removal of 10 bases from V and 1 base from J, the junction contained 8 bases not matched to a gene. Looked up from germline, CDR1 is ENHRY and CDR2 is SYGVKD. DNA of the CDR3: TGTGCCACCTCACCTAGCGGGAGGCTCCAAGAGACCCAGTACTTC. It encodes CATSPSGRLQETQYF.